This T cell receptor (beta chain) was identified in a study of T cell responses to AZD1222 COVID-19 vaccine. With V trimmed by 4 bases and J by 3 bases, 14 bases remained unmatched. From germline, CDR1 is GTSNPN and CDR2 SVGIG (reference sequence). The CDR3 totals 18 residues. Sequenced by immunoSEQ multiplex PCR; TCRdb stores in-frame clones only, minus some. The sample has roughly 110,000 clones; roughly 90% are singletons. This clone was counted only a few times. The source of this sequence is an adult in good health. The material sequenced was peripheral blood, taken on day 0 of AZD1222 vaccination. This chain uses TRBV30 with TRBJ1-6; 8 bases line up with TRBD1. This CDR3 reads CAWMGGSTGVNYNSPLHF. DNA of the CDR3: TGTGCCTGGATGGGGGGTTCGACAGGGGTCAACTATAATTCACCCCTCCACTTT.